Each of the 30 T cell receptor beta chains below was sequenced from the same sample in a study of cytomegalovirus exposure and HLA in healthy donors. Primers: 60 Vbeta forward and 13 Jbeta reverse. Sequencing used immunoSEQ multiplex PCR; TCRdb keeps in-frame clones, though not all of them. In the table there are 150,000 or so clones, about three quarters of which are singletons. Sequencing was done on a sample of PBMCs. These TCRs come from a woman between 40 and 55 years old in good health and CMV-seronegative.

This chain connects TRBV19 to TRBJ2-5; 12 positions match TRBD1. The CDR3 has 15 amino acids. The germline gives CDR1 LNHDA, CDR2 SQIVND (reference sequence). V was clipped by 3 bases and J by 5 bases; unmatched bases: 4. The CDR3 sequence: CASSIGTGGRETQYF. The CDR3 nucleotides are TGTGCCAGTAGTATCGGGACAGGGGGCCGGGAGACCCAGTACTTC.

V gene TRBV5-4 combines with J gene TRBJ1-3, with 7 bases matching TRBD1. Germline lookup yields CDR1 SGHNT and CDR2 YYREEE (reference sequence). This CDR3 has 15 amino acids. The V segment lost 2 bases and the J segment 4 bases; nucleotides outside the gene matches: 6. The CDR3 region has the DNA TGTGCCAGCAGCTTTAACAGGGGATCGGGAAACACCATATATTTT. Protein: CASSFNRGSGNTIYF.

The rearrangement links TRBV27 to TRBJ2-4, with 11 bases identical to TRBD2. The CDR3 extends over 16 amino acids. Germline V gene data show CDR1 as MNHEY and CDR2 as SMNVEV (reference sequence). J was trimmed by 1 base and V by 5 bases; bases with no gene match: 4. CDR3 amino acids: CASSPRLAGAKNIQYF. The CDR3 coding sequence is TGTGCCAGCAGTCCTCGACTAGCGGGGGCCAAAAACATTCAGTACTTC.

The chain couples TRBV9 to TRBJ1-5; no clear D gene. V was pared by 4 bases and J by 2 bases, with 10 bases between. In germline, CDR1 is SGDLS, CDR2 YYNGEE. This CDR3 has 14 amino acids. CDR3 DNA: TGTGCCAGCAGCCCCTGGGAGGGCAATCAGCCCCAGCATTTT. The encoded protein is CASSPWEGNQPQHF.

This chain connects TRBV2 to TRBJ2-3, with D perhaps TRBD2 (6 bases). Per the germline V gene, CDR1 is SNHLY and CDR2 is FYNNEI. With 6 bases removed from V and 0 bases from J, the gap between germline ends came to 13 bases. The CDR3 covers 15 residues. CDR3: CASRTGGSSTDTQYF. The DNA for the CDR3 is TGTGCCAGCAGGACCGGGGGTTCTAGCACAGATACGCAGTATTTT.

In DNA form, the CDR3 reads TGTGCCAGCAGTTCCATGGACAGAGGGAACACTGAAGCTTTCTTT. Protein: CASSSMDRGNTEAFF. The chain uses TRBV6-6 and TRBJ1-1; D is perhaps TRBD1 (6 bases). The CDR3 loop spans 15 amino acids. Germline CDR1 is MNHNY and CDR2 is SVGAGI (reference sequence). V lost 4 bases to trimming and J lost 1 base, with 13 bases between them.

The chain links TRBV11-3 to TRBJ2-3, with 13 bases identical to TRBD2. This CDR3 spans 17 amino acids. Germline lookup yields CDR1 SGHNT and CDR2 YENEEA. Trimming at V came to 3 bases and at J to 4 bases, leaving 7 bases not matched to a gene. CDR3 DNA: TGTGCCAGCAGCTTCCCCAGGACTAGCGGGAGTTCAGATACGCAGTATTTT. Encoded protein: CASSFPRTSGSSDTQYF.

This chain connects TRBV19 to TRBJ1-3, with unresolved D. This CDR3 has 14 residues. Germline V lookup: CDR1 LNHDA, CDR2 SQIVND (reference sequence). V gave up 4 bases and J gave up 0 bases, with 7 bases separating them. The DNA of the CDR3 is TGTGCCAGTAGTAGTGGGCACTCTGGAAACACCATATATTTT. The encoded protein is CASSSGHSGNTIYF.

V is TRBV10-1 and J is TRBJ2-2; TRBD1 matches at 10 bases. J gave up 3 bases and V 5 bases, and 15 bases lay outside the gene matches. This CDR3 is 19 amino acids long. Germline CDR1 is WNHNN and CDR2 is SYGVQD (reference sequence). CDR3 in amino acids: CASSSSYRGQGTHTGELFF. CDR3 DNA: TGCGCCAGCAGTTCGTCGTACCGGGGACAGGGGACCCACACCGGGGAGCTGTTTTTT.

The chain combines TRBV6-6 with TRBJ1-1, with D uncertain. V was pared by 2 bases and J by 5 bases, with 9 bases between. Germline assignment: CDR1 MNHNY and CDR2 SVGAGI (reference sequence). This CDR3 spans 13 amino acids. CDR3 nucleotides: TGTGCCAGCAGTTACCTCGGTGGTACTGAAGCTTTCTTT. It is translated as CASSYLGGTEAFF.

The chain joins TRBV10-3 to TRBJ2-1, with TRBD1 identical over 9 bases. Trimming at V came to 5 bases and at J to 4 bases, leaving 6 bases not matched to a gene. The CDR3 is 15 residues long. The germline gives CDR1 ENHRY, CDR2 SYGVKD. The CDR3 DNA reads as TGTGCCATCAGTTCCAGGGACAGGGAATACAATGAGCAGTTCTTC. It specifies CAISSRDREYNEQFF.

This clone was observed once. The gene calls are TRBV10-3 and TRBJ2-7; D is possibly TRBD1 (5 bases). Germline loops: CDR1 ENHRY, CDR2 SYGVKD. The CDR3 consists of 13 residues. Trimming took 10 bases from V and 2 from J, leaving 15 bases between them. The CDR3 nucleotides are TGTGCCACCCTTGAGGAGACAGCCTACGAGCAGTACTTC. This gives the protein CATLEETAYEQYF.

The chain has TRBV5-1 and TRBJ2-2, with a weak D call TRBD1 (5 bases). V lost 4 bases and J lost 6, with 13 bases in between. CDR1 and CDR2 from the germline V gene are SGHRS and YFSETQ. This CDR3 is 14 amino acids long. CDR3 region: CASSRQSGAGELFF. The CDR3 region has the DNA TGCGCCAGCAGCCGACAGTCAGGCGCCGGGGAGCTGTTTTTT. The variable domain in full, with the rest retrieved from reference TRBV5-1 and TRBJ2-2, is KAGVTQTPRYLIKTRGQQVTLSCSPISGHRSVSWYQQTPGQGLQFLFEYFSETQRNKGNFPGRFSGRQFSNSRSEMNVSTLELGDSALYLCASSRQSGAGELFFGEGSRLTVL.

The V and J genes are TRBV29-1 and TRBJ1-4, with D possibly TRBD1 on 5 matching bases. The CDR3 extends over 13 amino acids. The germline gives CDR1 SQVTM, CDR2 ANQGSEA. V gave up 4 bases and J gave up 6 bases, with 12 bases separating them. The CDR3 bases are TGCAGCGTTGGGGGGGTAGGGGATGAAAAACTGTTTTTT. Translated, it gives CSVGGVGDEKLFF.

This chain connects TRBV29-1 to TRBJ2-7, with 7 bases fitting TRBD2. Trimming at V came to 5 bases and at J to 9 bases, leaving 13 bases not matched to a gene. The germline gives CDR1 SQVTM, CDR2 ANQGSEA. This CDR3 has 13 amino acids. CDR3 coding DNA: TGCAGCGTTCAGGGAGGGCCCCCAGACGGGCAGTACTTC. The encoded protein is CSVQGGPPDGQYF.

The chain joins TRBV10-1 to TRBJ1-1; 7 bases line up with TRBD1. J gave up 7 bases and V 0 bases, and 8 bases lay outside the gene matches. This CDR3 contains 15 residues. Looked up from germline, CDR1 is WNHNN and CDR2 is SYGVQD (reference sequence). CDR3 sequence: CASSESNRGASEAFF. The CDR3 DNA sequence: TGCGCCAGCAGTGAGTCGAACAGGGGAGCCAGTGAAGCTTTCTTT.

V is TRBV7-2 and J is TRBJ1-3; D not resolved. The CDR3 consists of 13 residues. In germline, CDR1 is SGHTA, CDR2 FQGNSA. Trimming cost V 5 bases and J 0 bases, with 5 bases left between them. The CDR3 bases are TGTGCCAGCAGCCCGTACTCTGGAAACACCATATATTTT. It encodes CASSPYSGNTIYF.

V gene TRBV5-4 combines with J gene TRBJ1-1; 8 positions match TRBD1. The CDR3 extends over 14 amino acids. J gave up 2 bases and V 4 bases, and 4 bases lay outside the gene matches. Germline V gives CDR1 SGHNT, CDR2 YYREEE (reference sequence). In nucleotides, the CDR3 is TGTGCCAGCAGCGGCGGACAGGGCAACACTGAAGCTTTCTTT. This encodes CASSGGQGNTEAFF.

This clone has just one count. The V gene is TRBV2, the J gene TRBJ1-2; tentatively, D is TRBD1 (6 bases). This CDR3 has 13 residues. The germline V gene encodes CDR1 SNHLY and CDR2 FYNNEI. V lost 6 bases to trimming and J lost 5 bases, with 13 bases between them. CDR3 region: CASSLGGEYGYTF. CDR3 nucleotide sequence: TGTGCCAGCAGCCTAGGGGGGGAATATGGCTACACCTTC.

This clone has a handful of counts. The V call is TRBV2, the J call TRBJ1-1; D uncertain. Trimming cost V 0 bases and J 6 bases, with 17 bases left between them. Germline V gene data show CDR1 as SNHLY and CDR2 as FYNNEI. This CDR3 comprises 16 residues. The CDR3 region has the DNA TGTGCCAGCAGTGAAGCAGGGTGGAGGCAGAGCCCTGAAGCTTTCTTT. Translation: CASSEAGWRQSPEAFF.

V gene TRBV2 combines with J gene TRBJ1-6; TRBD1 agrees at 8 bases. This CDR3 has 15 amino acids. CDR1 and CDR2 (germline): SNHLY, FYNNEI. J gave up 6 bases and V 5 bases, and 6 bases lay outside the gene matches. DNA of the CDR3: TGTGCCAGCAGTCCCCAGGGGGCGAGTAATTCACCCCTCCACTTT. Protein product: CASSPQGASNSPLHF. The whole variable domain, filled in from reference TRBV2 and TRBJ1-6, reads EPEVTQTPSHQVTQMGQEVILRCVPISNHLYFYWYRQILGQKVEFLVSFYNNEISEKSEIFDDQFSVERPDGSNFTLKIRSTKLEDSAMYFCASSPQGASNSPLHFGNGTRLTVT.

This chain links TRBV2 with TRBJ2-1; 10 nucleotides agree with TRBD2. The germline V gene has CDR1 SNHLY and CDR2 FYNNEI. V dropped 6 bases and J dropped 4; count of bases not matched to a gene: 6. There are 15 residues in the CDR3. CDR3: CASRASGSLYNEQFF. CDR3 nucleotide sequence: TGTGCCAGCAGAGCTAGCGGGAGCCTATACAATGAGCAGTTCTTC.

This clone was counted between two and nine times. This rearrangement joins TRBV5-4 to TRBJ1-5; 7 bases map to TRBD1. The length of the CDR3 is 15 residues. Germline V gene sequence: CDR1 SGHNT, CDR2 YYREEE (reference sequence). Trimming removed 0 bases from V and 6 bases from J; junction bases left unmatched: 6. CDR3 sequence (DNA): TGTGCCAGCAGCTTGGGGACAGGAAAGGGTCAGCCCCAGCATTTT. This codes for CASSLGTGKGQPQHF.

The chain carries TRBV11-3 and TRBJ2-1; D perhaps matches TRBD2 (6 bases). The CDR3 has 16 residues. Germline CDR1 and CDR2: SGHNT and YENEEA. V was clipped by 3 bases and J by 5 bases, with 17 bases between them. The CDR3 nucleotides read TGTGCCAGCAGCTTCCTCTCGAGCGGAGGGGACAATGAGCAGTTCTTC. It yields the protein CASSFLSSGGDNEQFF. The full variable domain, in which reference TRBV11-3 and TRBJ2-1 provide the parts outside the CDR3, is EAGVVQSPRYKIIEKKQPVAFWCNPISGHNTLYWYLQNLGQGPELLIRYENEEAVDDSQLPKDRFSAERLKGVDSTLKIQPAELGDSAVYLCASSFLSSGGDNEQFFGPGTRLTVL.

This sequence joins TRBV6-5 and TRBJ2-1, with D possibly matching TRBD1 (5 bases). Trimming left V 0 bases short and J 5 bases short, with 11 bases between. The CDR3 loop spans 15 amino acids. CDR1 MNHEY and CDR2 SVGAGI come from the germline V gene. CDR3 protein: CASSYSYRQNNEQFF. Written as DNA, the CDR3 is TGTGCCAGCAGTTACTCTTACCGACAGAACAATGAGCAGTTCTTC.

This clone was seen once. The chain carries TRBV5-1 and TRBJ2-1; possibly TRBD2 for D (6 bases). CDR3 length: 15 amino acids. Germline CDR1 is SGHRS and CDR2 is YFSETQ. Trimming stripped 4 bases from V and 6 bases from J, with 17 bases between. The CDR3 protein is CASSRLGDGANEQFF. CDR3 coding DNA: TGCGCCAGCAGCCGACTAGGGGACGGGGCCAATGAGCAGTTCTTC.

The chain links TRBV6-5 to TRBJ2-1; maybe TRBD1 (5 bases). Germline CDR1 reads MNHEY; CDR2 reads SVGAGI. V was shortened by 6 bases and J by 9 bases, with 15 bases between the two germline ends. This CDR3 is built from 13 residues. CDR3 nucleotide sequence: TGTGCCAGCAGATCTACAGGTTTAGGTGAGCAGTTCTTC. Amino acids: CASRSTGLGEQFF.

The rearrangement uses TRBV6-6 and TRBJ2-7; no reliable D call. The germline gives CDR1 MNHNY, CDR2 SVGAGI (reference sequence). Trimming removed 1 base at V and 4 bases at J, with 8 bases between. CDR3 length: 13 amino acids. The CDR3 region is CASSYLIQYEQYF. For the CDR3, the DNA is TGTGCCAGCAGTTACTTGATACAGTACGAGCAGTACTTC.

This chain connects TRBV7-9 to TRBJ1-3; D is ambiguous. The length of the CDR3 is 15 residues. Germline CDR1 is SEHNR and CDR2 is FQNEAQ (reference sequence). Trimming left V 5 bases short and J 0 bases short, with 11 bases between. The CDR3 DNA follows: TGTGCCAGCAGCCAAGCGGGCTCCTCTGGAAACACCATATATTTT. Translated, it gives CASSQAGSSGNTIYF.

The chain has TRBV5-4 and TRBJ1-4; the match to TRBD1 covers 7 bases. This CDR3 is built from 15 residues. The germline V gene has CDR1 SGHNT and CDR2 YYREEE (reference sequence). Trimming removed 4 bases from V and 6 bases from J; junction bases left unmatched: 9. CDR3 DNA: TGTGCCAGCAGCACGGGACAGCCGGGGGATGAAAAACTGTTTTTT. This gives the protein CASSTGQPGDEKLFF. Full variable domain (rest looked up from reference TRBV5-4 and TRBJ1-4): ETGVTQSPTHLIKTRGQQVTLRCSSQSGHNTVSWYQQALGQGPQFIFQYYREEENGRGNFPPRFSGLQFPNYSSELNVNALELDDSALYLCASSTGQPGDEKLFFGSGTQLSVL.